Listed here are 25 T cell receptor beta chains from one sample, sequenced in a study of CD8+CD57+ T cells in acquired aplastic anemia. Investigators profiled TCR beta VDJ and CDR3 from genomic DNA template. MiXCR, run by TCRdb on the reads, gives a single entry per CDR3 protein. The table has about 270,000 distinct CDR3 sequences, roughly 80% seen once. Patients sequenced had flow cytometry evidence of CD8+CD57+ cell expansion. Sequencing was performed on sorted CD4+, CD8+, or CD8+CD57+ T cells (not recorded which) from PBMCs. These TCRs come from a human donor with aplastic anemia.

With regard to this clonotype: Without the conserved terminal phenylalanine or tryptophan, this CDR3 likely stems from a read error. V gene TRBV7-2 combines with J gene TRBJ1-5; D unclear. This CDR3 contains 12 residues. Germline values: CDR1 SGHTA, CDR2 FQGNSA. V lost 5 bases to trimming and J lost 4 bases, with 6 bases between them. Written as DNA, the CDR3 is TGTGCCAGCAGCCAACATAATCAGCCCCAGCATATT. Translating it yields CASSQHNQPQHI.

Notes on this clonotype: A much larger clone sits a single nucleotide away, making a read error possible. The CDR3 region has the DNA TGTGCTAGAGACGGGGACGGGGACACAGATACGCAGTATTTT. Amino acids: CARDGDGDTDTQYF. The chain links TRBV2 to TRBJ2-3; D is perhaps TRBD1 or TRBD2 (5 bases each). CDR1 is SNHLY, CDR2 FYNNEI, per germline. This CDR3 contains 14 residues.

In regard to this clonotype: The conserved phenylalanine or tryptophan normally closing the CDR3 is absent here, so this likely arose from a read error. The V call is TRBV2, the J call TRBJ2-1; 9 bases align to TRBD2. CDR1 and CDR2 (germline): SNHLY, FYNNEI. The CDR3 has 16 residues. The V gene end was trimmed by 6 bases and the J gene end by 11 bases; junction bases not matched to a gene: 17. In DNA, the CDR3 is TGTGCCAGCAGCTCTGGGACAAGCGGGGGGAACGATCAGCAGTTCTGC. This sequence encodes CASSSGTSGGNDQQFC.

The V gene is TRBV10-2, the J gene TRBJ1-1, with unresolved D. The CDR3 has 13 residues. V lost 6 bases, J lost 0 bases, and 8 bases lay in between. Germline V CDR1 and CDR2: WSHSY, SAAADI. This CDR3 is CASRGRVNTEAFF. The CDR3 DNA follows: TGCGCCAGCAGGGGCAGAGTGAACACTGAAGCTTTCTTT.

The CDR3 spells CASSLATGVGNEPFF. The CDR3 region has the DNA TGTGCCAGCAGCTTAGCCACCGGAGTAGGCAATGAGCCCTTCTTC. The chain employs TRBV7-2 and TRBJ2-1; D gene uncertain. The CDR3 sequence is 15 residues long. The germline V gene has CDR1 SGHTA and CDR2 FQGNSA. Trimming cost V 0 bases and J 16 bases, with 22 bases left between them.

The chain has TRBV5-1 and TRBJ2-5; D call uncertain. Trimming took 0 bases from V and 0 from J, leaving 9 bases between them. CDR1 and CDR2 from the germline V gene are SGHRS and YFSETQ. This CDR3 is 15 amino acids long. This chain's CDR3 is CASSLVGRYQETQYF. The CDR3 nucleotides read TGCGCCAGCAGCTTGGTAGGACGGTACCAAGAGACCCAGTACTTC. Complete variable domain (other parts from reference TRBV5-1 and TRBJ2-5): KAGVTQTPRYLIKTRGQQVTLSCSPISGHRSVSWYQQTPGQGLQFLFEYFSETQRNKGNFPGRFSGRQFSNSRSEMNVSTLELGDSALYLCASSLVGRYQETQYFGPGTRLLVL.

The V call is TRBV7-2, the J call TRBJ2-7; no definite D call. The CDR3 has 12 amino acids. In germline, CDR1 is SGHTA, CDR2 FQGNSA. Trimming left V 0 bases short and J 5 bases short, with 5 bases between. DNA of the CDR3: TGTGCCAGCAGCTTAGCGCGAGACGAGCAGTACGTC. This sequence encodes CASSLARDEQYV.

In regard to this clonotype: Because the CDR3's place on the DNA is in doubt, the DNA is left out and the CDR3 is given as listed by TCRdb. The V call is TRBV7-9, the J call TRBJ1-5. The CDR3 sequence runs 14 residues, both termini included. Germline V lookup: CDR1 SEHNR, CDR2 FQNEAQ (reference sequence). CDR3 in amino acids: CASSLGETQYFEPF.

This clonotype was counted between two and nine times. V usage is TRBV20-1 and J usage is TRBJ2-3; no clear D. The CDR3 has 13 amino acids. Germline loops: CDR1 DFQATT, CDR2 SNEGSKA (reference sequence). The V gene lost 8 bases and the J gene lost 0 bases, with 12 bases spanning the gap. The CDR3 bases are TGCAGTCCCTACCCTGGGAGCACAGATACGCAGTATTTT. It codes for CSPYPGSTDTQYF.

The chain has TRBV7-9 and TRBJ1-5, with D possibly TRBD1 on 5 matching bases. The CDR3 is 14 residues long. V shed 5 bases and J shed 14 bases, with 22 bases lying between them. CDR1 is SEHNR and CDR2 is FQNEAQ in the germline V gene (reference sequence). CDR3 DNA: TGTGCCAGCAGCGAAGCAAAAAGCGGGGGGACCGAGCATTTT. Residues: CASSEAKSGGTEHF.

The rearrangement uses TRBV7-3 and TRBJ1-6; weak D call: TRBD1 (5 bases). The CDR3 runs 16 residues. CDR1 is SGHTA and CDR2 is FQGTGA in the germline V gene. The V end was cut by 6 bases, the J end by 16 bases, with 28 bases between. The CDR3 DNA follows: TGTGCCAGCAGTTATAGCGGGACTTGGGGAGAGACCCAGCTCCACTTT. It encodes CASSYSGTWGETQLHF. Based on the CDR3 plus reference TRBV7-3 and TRBJ1-6, the full variable domain is GAGVSQTPSNKVTEKGKYVELRCDPISGHTALYWYRQSLGQGPEFLIYFQGTGAADDSGLPNDRFFAVRPEGSVSTLKIQRTERGDSAVYLCASSYSGTWGETQLHFGNGTRLTVT.

The chain joins TRBV7-3 to TRBJ2-1, with D possibly being TRBD1 (6 bases). Looked up from germline, CDR1 is SGHTA and CDR2 is FQGTGA. V was trimmed by 8 bases and J by 10 bases, leaving 27 bases between them. The CDR3 spans 16 residues. The CDR3 DNA follows: TGTGCCAGCTCCAGTCAGACCAACGCCGTGGGACACGAGCAGTTCTTC. Translating gives CASSSQTNAVGHEQFF.

CDR3 loop: CATSGALAGIQETQYF. CDR3 in DNA: TGTGCCACCAGCGGAGCGCTAGCGGGGATTCAAGAGACCCAGTACTTC. The rearrangement uses TRBV12-3 or TRBV12-4 and TRBJ2-5, with 9 bases lining up with TRBD2. This CDR3 region has 16 residues. Trimming took 10 bases from V and 2 from J; bases not matched to a gene: 14.

As for this clonotype: The CDR3 does not end in the conserved phenylalanine or tryptophan, so this is likely a read error. The limits of the CDR3 on the DNA are not certain, so only TCRdb's listed CDR3 is given. The V call is TRBV7-9, the J call TRBJ1-5; the DNA was not compared with TRBD1, the D call given in the table. Germline CDR1 is SEHNR and CDR2 is FQNEAQ (reference sequence). The CDR3 region is 13 residues in length, termini included. The CDR3 loop reads CASSSTGQLNTQA.

The chain carries TRBV7-8 and TRBJ2-7, with D unresolved. CDR3 length equals 18 residues. CDR1 is SGHVS, CDR2 FQNEAQ, per germline. V lost 6 bases and J lost 4, with 28 bases in between. CDR3 bases: TGTGCCAGCAGTTTACCGCGGCCAATAGATGCCCAGTATTACGAGCAGTACGTC. Translation: CASSLPRPIDAQYYEQYV.

In this sample, this clonotype turned up a few times. Compared with germline, one end of the junction differs, possibly owing to a read error. In DNA, the CDR3 is TGTGCCAGCAGCGAGGAGGGGGGAGGTGGCTACACCTTT. It codes for CASSEEGGGGYTF. V is TRBV9 and J is TRBJ2-3; D assignment may be TRBD1 or TRBD2 (6 bases each). There are 13 residues in the CDR3. The germline CDR1 and CDR2 sequences are SGDLS and YYNGEE.

V is TRBV15 and J is TRBJ2-7; TRBD1 is a possible D gene (6 bases). V lost 0 bases and J 6 bases, leaving 9 bases between the germline ends. Germline V lookup: CDR1 LNHNV, CDR2 YYDKDF (reference sequence). The CDR3 is made up of 13 amino acids. CDR3 coding DNA: TGTGCCACCAGCAGAGACAGGGGTCGCGAGCAGTACTTC. Translated, it gives CATSRDRGREQYF.

With regard to this clonotype: Since no conserved phenylalanine or tryptophan closes the CDR3, a read error is the likely cause. The DNA is left out, because the CDR3 cannot be placed on it with certainty; the CDR3 is given as TCRdb lists it. The chain employs TRBV7-2 and TRBJ2-1; the table gives TRBD1 as D, unverified against the DNA. The CDR3 length equals 13 residues, ends included. Germline V lookup: CDR1 SGHTA, CDR2 FQGNSA. The CDR3 spells CASSDGAGDEKLS.

In this sample, this clonotype turned up once. This chain connects TRBV7-8 to TRBJ1-1; 7 positions match TRBD1. With 2 bases clipped from V and 14 bases from J, the junction kept 17 bases outside the gene matches. The CDR3 is made up of 15 amino acids. Germline V gene sequence: CDR1 SGHVS, CDR2 FQNEAQ. In DNA, the CDR3 is TGTGCCAGCAGCTTACATCTAGACGGGACAGCTGTTTCCTTCTTT. Translating it yields CASSLHLDGTAVSFF.

This chain joins TRBV11-1 and TRBJ2-5; 7 bases line up with TRBD1. After removal of 11 bases from V and 8 bases from J, the junction contained 11 bases not matched to a gene. The germline V gene has CDR1 SGHAT and CDR2 FQDESV (reference sequence). The CDR3 is made up of 12 amino acids. CDR3 sequence: CAGQVDRTTQYF. CDR3 nucleotide sequence: TGTGCCGGACAGGTGGATAGGACAACCCAGTACTTC.

As for this clonotype: At one end the junction does not follow the germline gene, possibly because of a read error. V is TRBV7-2 and J is TRBJ2-3; no reliable D call. CDR3 length: 14 amino acids. Germline V gives CDR1 SGHTA, CDR2 FQGNSA. This CDR3 reads CASSLSPHNEQQYF. The DNA of the CDR3 is TGTGCCAGCAGCTTATCCCCACACAATGAGCAGCAGTACTTT.

The CDR3, as DNA: TGTGCCAGCAGTGCTAAAAGAGGCGGGGGGAGCGATGAGCAGTTCTTC. It yields the protein CASSAKRGGGSDEQFF. The rearrangement links TRBV11-1 to TRBJ2-1, with TRBD2 identical over 8 bases. This CDR3 region has 16 residues. CDR1 is SGHAT, CDR2 FQDESV, per germline (reference sequence). The junction had 15 bases not matched to a gene; V was cut back by 6 bases and J by 8 bases.

Comments on this clonotype: The CDR3 does not end in the conserved phenylalanine or tryptophan, so this is likely a read error. The limits of the CDR3 on the DNA are not certain, so only TCRdb's listed CDR3 is given. The chain has TRBV2 and TRBJ2-7; the D call TRBD1 from the table was never checked on the DNA. The CDR3 is 15 amino acids long, termini counted. Germline V CDR1 and CDR2: SNHLY, FYNNEI. The chain's CDR3 is CASGDGGTITQYFYS.

The chain combines TRBV7-3 with TRBJ2-3; TRBD1 or TRBD2 may be the D gene (6 bases each). Per germline, CDR1 SGHTA and CDR2 FQGTGA. V lost 8 bases and J 13 bases, leaving 22 bases between the germline ends. The CDR3 extends over 13 amino acids. CDR3: CASGDGGTAVEYF. The CDR3 nucleotides read TGTGCCAGCGGGGACGGGGGCACAGCTGTGGAGTATTTT.

As to this clonotype: An end of the junction differs from the germline gene, which may be a read error. V and J are TRBV2 and TRBJ2-5; no reliable D call. Germline V gene data show CDR1 as SNHLY and CDR2 as FYNNEI. The CDR3 covers 14 residues. The CDR3 region has the DNA TGTGCCAGCAGTGAAGCTTCAAACCATCAGCCCCAGCGCTTC. It encodes CASSEASNHQPQRF.